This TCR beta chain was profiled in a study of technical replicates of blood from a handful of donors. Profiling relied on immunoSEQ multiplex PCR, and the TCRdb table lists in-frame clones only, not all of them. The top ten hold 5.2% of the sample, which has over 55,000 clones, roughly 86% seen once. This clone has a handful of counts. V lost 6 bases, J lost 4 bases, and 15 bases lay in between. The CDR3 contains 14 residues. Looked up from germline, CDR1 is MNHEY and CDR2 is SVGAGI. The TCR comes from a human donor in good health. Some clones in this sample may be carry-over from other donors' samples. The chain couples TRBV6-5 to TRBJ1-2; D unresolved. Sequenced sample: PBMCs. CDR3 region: CASRQSEAAYGYTF. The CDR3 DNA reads TGTGCCAGCAGGCAATCCGAGGCAGCCTATGGCTACACCTTC.